The entry that follows covers one T cell receptor (beta chain) sequence. The antigen is undetermined. CDR3 size: 14 residues. Trimming removed 9 bases from V and 5 bases from J; junction bases left unmatched: 12. CDR1 SGHAT and CDR2 FQDESV come from the germline V gene (reference sequence). Taking about 17-33 mg of unsorted bulk tissue, the authors co-extracted RNA and DNA. The study enrolled treatment-naive patients with chronic HBV infection. The sample belongs to a study of tumor-infiltrating lymphocytes in primary liver carcinoma. Study details: Samples produced roughly 3.5 to 8 million productive TCRbeta reads, comparable across tissue types.

The template, roughly 0.45 ug total RNA, yielded TCR beta cDNA made with a constant-region primer. Three nested multiplex PCR rounds, a slightly modified ARM-PCR method, built the TCR beta libraries. The two initial PCR rounds, around 10 cycles each, used TRBV1-TRBV30 forward and C-beta reverse primers. Using its own MiXCR run on the multiplex PCR reads, TCRdb lists one record per CDR3 protein. The data show tens of thousands of distinct CDR3 sequences, with 75% to 85% seen just once and 36% held by the top ten. Study conclusions and caveats: Only about 7-24% of top clones were detected in each of the five tumor regions.

The chain combines TRBV11-1 with TRBJ2-5, with 7 nucleotides matching TRBD1. The origin of this receptor is a man in his forties or fifties with primary liver carcinoma and hepatitis B virus infection. The sequenced material came from liver tumor tissue from sampling region 5. The subset is: tumor region T5, tumor centre. The CDR3 reads CASSGQAEAETQYF. The CDR3 DNA reads TGTGCCAGTAGTGGACAGGCGGAGGCGGAGACCCAGTACTTC.